The 25 T cell receptor beta chains below all came from one sample that was sequenced in a study of T-cell reconstitution after alpha-beta-depleted transplantation in children. Unique molecular identifiers were used to barcode this TCRbeta library. TCRdb independently ran MiXCR on the PCR reads; one entry per CDR3 protein. The data contain about 1,000,000 distinct CDR3 sequences, about 26% of them seen just once; the ten biggest clones take up roughly 31%. The sample consisted of PBMCs, mostly from graft donor cells, taken 360 days after TCRalphabeta/CD19-depleted stem cell transplant. The receptor set was obtained from a boy younger than two who had a stem cell transplant for SCID, so the T cells may come from the graft donor.

This chain joins TRBV20-1 and TRBJ2-2, with D possibly matching TRBD2 (5 bases). Trimming took 5 bases from V and 5 from J, leaving 15 bases between them. Germline V gives CDR1 DFQATT, CDR2 SNEGSKA (reference sequence). The CDR3 length is 14 residues. CDR3 DNA sequence: TGCAGTGCTTTAGCGCAACCGGGGACCGGGGAGCTGTTTTTT. It yields the protein CSALAQPGTGELFF.

The table lists this clonotype with a few counts. The chain employs TRBV5-1 and TRBJ2-5; D call uncertain. The CDR3 is made up of 16 amino acids. The germline V and J ends were trimmed by 0 bases and 1 base, with 13 bases remaining between them. Germline loops: CDR1 SGHRS, CDR2 YFSETQ. The CDR3 DNA follows: TGCGCCAGCAGCTTGGTCGGCTCGGCAGCCCAAGAGACCCAGTACTTC. Translating gives CASSLVGSAAQETQYF.

This clonotype was picked up a small number of times. The gene calls are TRBV28 and TRBJ2-3, with a possible D match to TRBD1 (8 bases). Germline-derived CDR1 and CDR2 are MDHEN and SYDVKM. Trimming left V 7 bases short and J 1 base short, with 15 bases between. This CDR3 region has 15 residues. The CDR3 DNA is TGTGCCAGCACTCGGGGGGACAGGCGCACAGATACGCAGTATTTT. Translating it yields CASTRGDRRTDTQYF.

This clonotype occurred a few times. The chain carries TRBV20-1 and TRBJ2-1, with D unresolved. The CDR3 runs to 13 residues. V lost 3 bases, J lost 8 bases, and 14 bases lay in between. Germline lookup yields CDR1 DFQATT and CDR2 SNEGSKA (reference sequence). The CDR3 here is CSASARQGYEQFF. The CDR3 bases are TGCAGTGCTAGTGCCCGTCAAGGGTATGAGCAGTTCTTC.

Ten or more counts support this clonotype. V is TRBV12-3 or TRBV12-4 and J is TRBJ2-2, with no clear D. V shed 2 bases and J shed 7 bases, with 2 bases lying between them. CDR3 length equals 11 residues. CDR3 region: CASSLFGELFF. CDR3 coding DNA: TGTGCCAGCAGTTTATTCGGGGAGCTGTTTTTT.

CDR3 residues: CASSPWNSGANVLTF. CDR3 coding DNA: TGTGCCAGCAGCCCCTGGAACTCTGGGGCCAACGTCCTGACTTTC. J is TRBJ2-6 and V is TRBV9; unclear D gene. V was trimmed by 4 bases and J by 0 bases, leaving 8 bases between them. Germline values: CDR1 SGDLS, CDR2 YYNGEE. CDR3 length equals 15 residues.

This chain uses TRBV5-1 with TRBJ1-3; perhaps TRBD1 as D (5 bases). Germline V CDR1 and CDR2: SGHRS, YFSETQ. Trimming left V 7 bases short and J 0 bases short, with 14 bases between. This CDR3 has 15 amino acids. The CDR3 DNA sequence: TGCGCCAGCGCCGGGGGGGAAGTCTCTGGAAACACCATATATTTT. It codes for CASAGGEVSGNTIYF.

The chain carries TRBV29-1 and TRBJ2-1, with TRBD1 matching over 10 bases. The CDR3 contains 13 residues. CDR1 and CDR2 (germline): SQVTM, ANQGSEA. The V gene end was trimmed by 7 bases and the J gene end by 3 bases; junction bases not matched to a gene: 3. The CDR3 DNA is TGCAGCGGGGGACAGGGGAGCTACAATGAGCAGTTCTTC. Translation: CSGGQGSYNEQFF.

This chain links TRBV10-3 with TRBJ2-7; 7 positions agree with TRBD1. This CDR3 is built from 13 residues. Germline lookup yields CDR1 ENHRY and CDR2 SYGVKD. V was clipped by 6 bases and J by 5 bases; unmatched bases: 7. DNA for the CDR3: TGTGCCATCAGGGGACAGCAGTCCCACGAGCAGTACTTC. Encoded protein: CAIRGQQSHEQYF.

A few counts support this clonotype. V is TRBV24-1 and J is TRBJ2-3, with 7 nucleotides matching TRBD1. Germline CDR1 KGHDR, CDR2 SFDVKD. The CDR3 totals 14 residues. V was clipped by 9 bases and J by 2 bases; unmatched bases: 7. For the CDR3, the DNA is TGTGCCACCTCCGGTACAGGGGTCACAGATACGCAGTATTTT. Protein sequence: CATSGTGVTDTQYF.

V gene TRBV25-1 combines with J gene TRBJ2-5; D is uncertain. CDR1 is MGHDK and CDR2 is SYGVNS in the germline V gene. V was clipped by 0 bases and J by 2 bases, with 7 bases between them. The CDR3 totals 14 residues. For the CDR3, the DNA is TGTGCCAGCAGTGAATATAGGAAGCAAGAGACCCAGTACTTC. Protein: CASSEYRKQETQYF.

This clonotype was observed a handful of times. The CDR3 protein is CASNVQGGKQYF. The DNA for the CDR3 is TGTGCCAGCAACGTACAGGGGGGGAAGCAGTACTTC. This chain connects TRBV12-3 or TRBV12-4 to TRBJ2-7, with D maybe TRBD1 (8 bases). The V and J ends lost 7 bases and 8 bases respectively, with 15 bases between them. The length of the CDR3 is 12 residues.

Only a few counts were recorded for this clonotype. This sequence joins TRBV5-1 and TRBJ1-1; D might be TRBD1 (5 bases). With 3 bases removed from V and 2 bases from J, the gap between germline ends came to 17 bases. Per the germline V gene, CDR1 is SGHRS and CDR2 is YFSETQ. The CDR3 extends over 16 amino acids. The CDR3 nucleotides are TGCGCCAGCAGCTCCCAAACTAGGGGCAGTAACACTGAAGCTTTCTTT. As protein: CASSSQTRGSNTEAFF.

V is TRBV7-2 and J is TRBJ2-5; 8 positions agree with TRBD2. The V gene end was trimmed by 5 bases and the J gene end by 5 bases; junction bases not matched to a gene: 10. There are 15 residues in the CDR3. Germline V gives CDR1 SGHTA, CDR2 FQGNSA. CDR3 nucleotide sequence: TGTGCCAGCAGCCCCTCCCGGGGGGGCGTGGAGACCCAGTACTTC. Translated: CASSPSRGGVETQYF.

In its sample, this clonotype was seen a few times. The chain couples TRBV28 to TRBJ2-7; TRBD2 matches 7 bases. CDR3 length equals 14 residues. Germline V gives CDR1 MDHEN, CDR2 SYDVKM. V shed 3 bases, J shed 3 bases, and the junction held 5 bases outside the gene matches. DNA of the CDR3: TGTGCCAGCAGTTTGGGAGGGTACCGCTACGAGCAGTACTTC. It is translated as CASSLGGYRYEQYF.

This clonotype was seen only a few times. J is TRBJ1-1 and V is TRBV28, with 7 bases matching TRBD1. CDR3 length: 15 amino acids. V shed 3 bases, J shed 0 bases, and the junction held 4 bases outside the gene matches. Germline CDR1 reads MDHEN; CDR2 reads SYDVKM. CDR3 loop: CASSFWDSVNTEAFF. CDR3 DNA: TGTGCCAGCAGTTTTTGGGACAGTGTGAACACTGAAGCTTTCTTT.

The chain is built from TRBV12-3 or TRBV12-4 and TRBJ2-7; D uncertain. The ends were cut back, 5 bases at V and 7 bases at J, with 12 bases in the middle. This CDR3 comprises 12 residues. The CDR3 reads CASSPTVREQYF. The CDR3 DNA reads as TGTGCCAGCAGTCCCACCGTGCGAGAGCAGTACTTC.

This clonotype has at least ten counts. This chain links TRBV29-1 with TRBJ2-7; D is unresolved. CDR1 is SQVTM, CDR2 ANQGSEA, per germline. V was shortened by 5 bases and J by 2 bases, with 13 bases between the two germline ends. The CDR3 totals 13 residues. CDR3 bases: TGCAGCGTTTCCACTATCAAGGCCTACGAGCAGTACTTC. This gives the protein CSVSTIKAYEQYF.

The genes are TRBV15 and TRBJ2-1; 7 positions agree with TRBD1. The CDR3 is 14 residues long. The V gene end was trimmed by 1 base and the J gene end by 4 bases; junction bases not matched to a gene: 1. The germline gives CDR1 LNHNV, CDR2 YYDKDF (reference sequence). The CDR3, as DNA: TGTGCCACCAGCAGAGGGGACAGATACAATGAGCAGTTCTTC. Protein sequence: CATSRGDRYNEQFF. The variable domain in full, completed from reference TRBV15 and TRBJ2-1, reads DAMVIQNPRYQVTQFGKPVTLSCSQTLNHNVMYWYQQKSSQAPKLLFHYYDKDFNNEADTPDNFQSRRPNTSFCFLDIRSPGLGDTAMYLCATSRGDRYNEQFFGPGTRLTVL.

This clonotype appeared a few times. The rearrangement uses TRBV5-6 and TRBJ1-5; D is perhaps TRBD1 (5 bases). Deletions cut 5 bases from V and 2 bases from J, with 11 bases between. The V gene's germline CDR1 is SGHDT and CDR2 YYEEEE. This CDR3 region has 14 residues. The CDR3 reads CASSLKGRNQPQHF. Here the CDR3 DNA reads TGTGCCAGCAGTCTAAAGGGGCGCAATCAGCCCCAGCATTTT.

The rearrangement links TRBV19 to TRBJ1-5; TRBD1 matches 7 bases. Germline CDR1 is LNHDA and CDR2 is SQIVND (reference sequence). This CDR3 has 17 residues. Germline trimming cut 6 bases from V and 0 bases from J; bases unmatched to any gene: 11. The CDR3 coding sequence is TGTGCCAGTAGCGACCAACCAGGGGGATATAGCAATCAGCCCCAGCATTTT. Protein product: CASSDQPGGYSNQPQHF.

J is TRBJ2-5 and V is TRBV28; the match to TRBD2 covers 8 bases. V shed 6 bases and J 3 bases; nucleotides not matched to a gene: 3. Per germline, CDR1 MDHEN and CDR2 SYDVKM. This CDR3 comprises 13 residues. Here the CDR3 reads CASRQLAEETQYF. DNA for the CDR3: TGTGCCAGCAGGCAACTAGCGGAAGAGACCCAGTACTTC.

In its sample, this clonotype was seen a few times. The chain is built from TRBV6-5 and TRBJ1-3, with TRBD1 matching 7 bases. CDR3 size: 14 residues. After removal of 3 bases from V and 2 bases from J, the junction contained 1 base not matched to a gene. Germline V lookup: CDR1 MNHEY, CDR2 SVGAGI. As DNA, the CDR3 is TGTGCCAGCAGTTATACAGGGGCTGGAAACACCATATATTTT. This codes for CASSYTGAGNTIYF.

The chain couples TRBV10-3 to TRBJ2-7; 8 nucleotides align to TRBD1. Germline CDR1 reads ENHRY; CDR2 reads SYGVKD. After removal of 6 bases from V and 2 bases from J, the junction contained 9 bases not matched to a gene. The CDR3 sequence is 15 residues long. CDR3 DNA: TGTGCCATCAGGCGAAGGACAGGGCGGCCCTACGAGCAGTACTTC. This codes for CAIRRRTGRPYEQYF.

V and J are TRBV7-3 and TRBJ2-3; 7 nucleotides match TRBD2. The germline V gene has CDR1 SGHTA and CDR2 FQGTGA. The V and J ends lost 3 bases and 0 bases, in that order; junction bases with no gene match: 6. The CDR3 contains 16 residues. CDR3 amino acids: CASSFVGGSSTDTQYF. CDR3 DNA: TGTGCCAGCAGCTTCGTCGGGGGGTCAAGCACAGATACGCAGTATTTT.